The 5 T cell receptor beta chains below come from one sample, sequenced in a study of shared clonotypes between healthy human individuals. Produced via immunoSEQ multiplex PCR; TCRdb's table is partial and in-frame only. The sample comprises approximately 2.5 million clones, 93% of which are singletons, and roughly 0.36% rests with the top ten. Input material: naive CD4+ T cells from PBMCs. Subset reported: CD45RA+ positively selected. The receptors were gathered from a man aged 18 to 30 in good health. Some clones in this sample may be carry-over from other donors' samples.

This clone showed up just once. The rearrangement joins TRBV2 to TRBJ2-3; 8 bases agree with TRBD2. With V trimmed by 3 bases and J by 0 bases, 5 bases remained unmatched. The V gene's germline CDR1 is SNHLY and CDR2 FYNNEI. The CDR3 length is 16 residues. This CDR3 reads CASSEIAGSSTDTQYF. DNA for the CDR3: TGTGCCAGCAGTGAGATAGCGGGATCAAGCACAGATACGCAGTATTTT.

The V gene is TRBV23-1, the J gene TRBJ1-1; a weak D match, TRBD1 (5 bases). TRBV23-1 has ORF status, its function being uncertain. The CDR3 is 16 residues long. Trimming shortened V by 6 bases and J by 0 bases, and 17 bases separated the two germline ends. The CDR3: CASSYHGEGLNTEAFF. CDR3 coding DNA: TGCGCCAGCAGCTATCATGGGGAGGGGCTGAACACTGAAGCTTTCTTT.

The chain joins TRBV2 to TRBJ1-1; 7 positions agree with TRBD1. The J segment lost 6 bases and the V segment lost 6 bases, leaving 10 bases of the junction unmatched. The CDR3 sequence is 14 residues long. Germline-derived CDR1 and CDR2 are SNHLY and FYNNEI. CDR3 loop: CASSVTGVEAEAFF. CDR3 nucleotide sequence: TGTGCCAGCAGCGTTACAGGGGTGGAAGCTGAAGCTTTCTTT.

The V call is TRBV9, the J call TRBJ1-3; D unresolved. CDR3 length equals 15 residues. In germline, CDR1 is SGDLS, CDR2 YYNGEE. V gave up 4 bases and J gave up 1 base, with 12 bases separating them. The CDR3 nucleotides are TGTGCCAGCAGCTCTAGACTGGTGTCTGGAAACACCATATATTTT. This gives the protein CASSSRLVSGNTIYF.

The rearrangement joins TRBV4-3 to TRBJ1-2; D is unclear. Germline V gives CDR1 LGHNA, CDR2 YSLEER. The germline V and J ends were trimmed by 0 bases and 1 base, with 9 bases remaining between them. The CDR3 is 15 residues long. CDR3 coding DNA: TGCGCCAGCAGCCAAGATGTGCGGGGTAACTATGGCTACACCTTC. Amino acids: CASSQDVRGNYGYTF.